This T cell receptor beta chain was captured in a study of cytomegalovirus exposure and HLA in healthy donors listed by TCRdb under 2017. Looking at the study overall: An earlier analysis of some 550 of the donors reported 276 Gb of sequence data and roughly 100 million unique TCR beta sequences from 150 million to 200 million T cells. In a later genetic analysis, genome-wide SNP genotypes for about 55% of the roughly 670 donors were used, and that subset was treated as a discovery cohort. The later analysis used no new phenotypic data to find candidate immune exposures, relying instead on TCR beta sequences and their occurrence across donors. Donor age, sex, ethnicity and CMV serostatus were collected together with the repertoire data. Among several hundred genotyped donors of the cohort, an average of around 220,000 unique TCR beta nucleotide sequences was sequenced per donor, of which about 18% were non-productive. Along with the roughly 670-subject first cohort, a separate validation cohort of around 110 different subjects was used. The study used immunosequencing to profile the T cell repertoires of 666 subjects and linked those repertoires to cytomegalovirus serostatus. An early release that covered more than 550 HLA-typed donors contained around 330 gigabases of sequencing data and 65 million to 100 million unique TCR sequences. An earlier analysis of roughly 600 of the donors used high-throughput TCR beta sequencing to judge whether each TCR beta V gene segment behaved as functional or pseudogenic. Five DR-DQ haplotypes were treated as single units for association and clustering because of strong linkage in the cohort. All discovery cohort repertoires had been generated using a single sequencing platform. The study combined high-throughput TCR immunosequencing, statistical association of individual TCRs with disease status, and machine learning to predict cytomegalovirus infection status. The aim of the study was to test whether cataloging public T cell receptors could identify signatures of past pathogen exposure. The number of donors typed differed by locus, with about 629-630 for A, B, C, DRB1 and DQB1, around 500 for DQA1, some 570 for DPA1, and around 430 for DPB1. Of the roughly 410 genotyped donors, 65% to 90% were placed in the genetic ancestry cluster associated with self-reported Caucasian donors. Both class I and class II loci were covered by HLA typing, at four-digit resolution. A later analysis re-examined previously published TCR beta repertoires from more than 650 donors and added high-resolution HLA genotyping to investigate patterns of TCR occurrence.

Regarding this clone: Its antigen remains unidentified. One base away there is no much larger clone; base qualities are not given.

Results the study describes overall, beyond this receptor: In a later analysis, some 17,000 TCR beta sequences were associated with specific HLA alleles at a false discovery rate of 0.05. The 87-base-pair reads could not distinguish some IMGT-functional V segments, including TRBV6-2 and TRBV6-3, so those segments were excluded. In both the original and validation cohorts, the classifier was reported to diagnose cytomegalovirus status with high specificity and sensitivity. In an earlier analysis of 450 to 750 of the donors, most TCR beta V segments appeared in productive rearrangements about 90% or about 30% of the time, broadly matching IMGT annotations. The sequencing pipeline was judged likely to have produced a cluster of highly shared sequence variants as a technical artifact. Because HLA typing was missing for some donors at each locus, association tests included only the typed subset. The study gave a list of over 150 TCR beta chains associated with cytomegalovirus. Roughly uniform sequencing depth across donors was assumed in presence/absence analyses, although this assumption may not hold. Compared with the 666-donor mean, donors in an Asian-associated ancestry cluster had fewer N-insertions in productive TCRs, according to a later genetic analysis. A later analysis found that HLA-associated TCR beta chains were more clonally expanded and had lower generation probabilities than equally common non-associated chains. Most TCR sequences were observed very rarely across donors, whereas some public TCRs were present in many individuals. A further reported finding was that TCR beta sequences accurately predicted the HLA-A and HLA-B alleles for most subjects in the first cohort. In a later analysis, most CMV-associated TCR beta chains were found to appear HLA-restricted, with HLA associations seemingly driven largely by CMV exposure. Linkage disequilibrium might explain the correlated functional status among segregating V segments, but an unknown experimental factor could not be ruled out. An association between a missense DCLRE1C variant and V-gene and J-gene trimming of TCR beta chains was found in a later genetic analysis and replicated in an independent cohort. Immune exposure information for the cohort was limited to CMV serostatus. A later analysis found that TCR association rates varied across HLA loci, with DRB1 alleles showing the most associated TCRs and HLA-C alleles the fewest. Several of the top co-occurrence clusters appeared to be linked to parvovirus B19, influenza, CMV and Epstein-Barr virus, according to a later analysis. The authors suggested that the approach could potentially be generalized to other disease states and immunological phenotypes. Because counts were too low, seventeen rarely observed V segments, including chromosome 9 orphons, were left out of the earlier analysis of 500 to 750 of the donors. In vitro tests confirmed that a few of the cytomegalovirus-associated TCR beta chains recognize cytomegalovirus antigens. When HLA alleles, especially DR and DQ, strongly co-occurred, TCR associations were difficult to assign to individual alleles. The cohort was sequenced for TCR beta chains only, and without alpha or paired-chain data the features that could be detected were limited.

The method was the immunoSEQ multiplex PCR assay. For the multiplex PCR, a mixture combining 60 forward primers for TCR Vbeta segments and 13 reverse primers for TCR Jbeta segments was used. Amplification of the CDR3 region of rearranged TCR beta genes was performed with a multiplex PCR assay on genomic DNA. On the Illumina HiSeq System, the amplified TCR beta libraries were sequenced as 87-base-pair reads. Turning to the authors' computational methods: A later analysis counted tens of millions of unique TCR beta chains across the 670 or so repertoires, and 10 million to 11 million of these chains were shared by at least two donors. Raw reads were error-corrected and collapsed into unique sequences with a nearest-neighbor algorithm that merged closely related sequences to remove PCR and sequencing errors. V, D and J gene segments were assigned by aligning CDR3 sequences to IMGT reference sequences. For a sequence to be retained, a match of at least six nucleotides was required to both a V gene segment and a J gene segment. A rearrangement was called productive if the CDR3 had no stop codons and remained in frame with V and J, and every other rearrangement was called non-productive. CDR3 was defined by IMGT convention, running from the second conserved V-encoded cysteine to the conserved J-encoded phenylalanine. Sequences without an unambiguous match to a single V gene segment were excluded from the earlier analysis of about 640 of the donors. An earlier analysis of 450 to 650 of the donors called V segments functional above 56.7% productive rearrangements and segregating when the between-donor standard deviation exceeded 5%. A statistical classification framework was developed to diagnose cytomegalovirus status using the catalog of TCR beta chain sequences. V and J gene assignment, in a later analysis, came from comparing TCR nucleotide sequences with IMGT/GENE-DB human TR gene sequences. The TCRdist pipeline was used in a later analysis to assign CDR3 sequences and most-parsimonious VDJ recombination scenarios. A later analysis defined each TCR beta chain by its CDR3 amino acid sequence plus V-gene family, and excluded reads lacking a unique V-gene family. In a later analysis, 550 to 650 highly shared, low-generation-probability nucleotide sequences were removed to address suspected cross-contamination and a sequencing artifact. A later analysis calculated a clonal expansion index for each public chain from normalized within-repertoire ranks of inferred template counts. Generation probabilities in a later analysis came from a VDJ recombination model fitted to out-of-frame rearrangements, and those results were checked against IGoR. A later analysis scored TCR-TCR, TCR-HLA and TCR-CMV co-occurrence with hypergeometric tests, applying a repertoire-size bias correction to TCR pairs. To estimate false discovery rates, a later analysis permuted the HLA or CMV assignments 20 times. A later analysis grouped co-occurring TCRs with DBSCAN, adding TCRdist sequence similarity when clustering within HLA-allele-positive subsets. Repertoires with fewer than 30,000 or more than 120,000 public chains were left out of co-occurrence clustering, as were five repertoires with anomalous nucleotide sharing. The table comes from immuneACCESS by way of TCRdb, which keeps in-frame sequences with V and J called. Part of the clones is missing from these tables; in studies checked, under half for an unresolved V gene and the rest for unknown reasons. D and trimming come from the DNA, and the V and J calls and clone size come from that table. This sample holds 140,000 or so clones; around 84% were observed only once. The top ten clones comprise almost 2.5% of the sample.

The CDR3 numbers 15 residues from cysteine through phenylalanine. The kept DNA is CDR3 alone, 45 bases in frame from the first base. V loses 3 bases of germline sequence and J loses 2 bases, and the interval between the two ends is 13 bases. Based on the germline V gene, the CDR1 and CDR2 sequences are MNHEY and SVGAGI. In total, just over 650 healthy bone marrow donors made up the cohort. At the time of sampling, every cohort member was nominally healthy, though immune exposures that went unrecorded were likely present. The donor was CMV seronegative and was included in the group of 352 seronegative cohort members. Each donor provided a peripheral blood sample, and peripheral blood mononuclear cells were used for TCR beta sequencing. Genomic DNA was extracted from the blood cell samples with the Qiagen DNeasy Blood Extraction Kit.

This TCR was recovered from a boy aged 2 to 10 in good health and CMV-seronegative. What was sequenced was PBMCs. The chain is made from TRBV6-5 and TRBJ1-2, with a tentative D gene TRBD1 over 5 matching bases. The nucleotide sequence reads as follows: TGTGCCAGCAGTTATCAGGGTGGGCACAACTATGGCTACACCTTC. It translates as CASSYQGGHNYGYTF.